This is a list of T cell receptor beta chains from one sample in a study of PD-1 blockade in classical Hodgkin lymphoma. Libraries were prepared by immunoSEQ multiplex PCR; TCRdb keeps only in-frame clonotypes and omits some of them. The table has about 46,000 clones, about three quarters seen once; the top ten hold over 20%. Here the sequenced sample was peripheral blood mononuclear cells (PBMCs), taken before the second cycle of nivolumab. Receptors originate from a human donor with classical Hodgkin lymphoma. CDR3s include the opening cysteine and the closing phenylalanine or tryptophan. A D gene is named only where the DNA matches it firmly. Clone size, where shown, is once, few, many, or a class for clones that have expanded.

DNA,CDR3,D,length,size,V,J
TGTGCCAGCAGCAAGGAGGTGGCCTCCTACGAGCAGTACTTC,CASSKEVASYEQYF,NA,14,NA,TRBV7-6,TRBJ2-7
TGTGCCAGCAGCCAAGGCACGGAGGGGCCGAACACTGAAGCTTTCTTT,CASSQGTEGPNTEAFF,NA,16,once,TRBV4-2,TRBJ1-1
TGTGCCAGCAGCTTCCGTGGGACCGATGGCGAAAAACTGTTTTTT,CASSFRGTDGEKLFF,NA,15,NA,TRBV5-5,TRBJ1-4
TGTGCCAGCAGTTTGCCCGGTCCTACTGGTTGGCCAACTAATGAAAAACTGTTTTTT,CASSLPGPTGWPTNEKLFF,NA,19,NA,TRBV27,TRBJ1-4
TGTGCCAGCGGGTTGACTAGCGGCCCCTCCGAGCAGTACTTC,CASGLTSGPSEQYF,TRBD2,14,once,TRBV6-6,TRBJ2-7
TGTGCCTGTGGAGCGGGAGGGCTGGAGACCCAGTACTTC,CACGAGGLETQYF,TRBD2,13,NA,TRBV30,TRBJ2-5
TGCGCCAGCAGCATTGGAGGCTTGGGGAACACCATATATTTT,CASSIGGLGNTIYF,NA,14,once,TRBV5-1,TRBJ1-3
TGTGCCAGCAGCTTAGGGGCAGGGGGCACTGAAGCTTTCTTT,CASSLGAGGTEAFF,TRBD1,14,NA,TRBV7-2,TRBJ1-1
TGCGCCACTTCGGACCAATTCAATCAGCCCCAGCATTTT,CATSDQFNQPQHF,NA,13,NA,TRBV10-2,TRBJ1-5
TGTGCCAGCAGTTACTCGATGGCGGGAGGGCACAATGAGCAGTTCTTC,CASSYSMAGGHNEQFF,TRBD2,16,NA,TRBV6-6,TRBJ2-1
TGTGTCAGCAGCCGACCCGCTAACTATGGCTACACCTTC,CVSSRPANYGYTF,NA,13,NA,TRBV7-9,TRBJ1-2
TGTGCCAGCTCATCCATGGCGACCGGCTCCTACAATGAGCAGTTCTTC,CASSSMATGSYNEQFF,NA,16,once,TRBV18,TRBJ2-1
TGTGCCAGCAGCGTAGGGGGACTAAGGCAAGGGGGACAGTTCTTC,CASSVGGLRQGGQFF,NA,15,NA,TRBV9,TRBJ2-1
TGTGCCTGGAGTGACCGGGATTCGAACACTGAAGCTTTCTTT,CAWSDRDSNTEAFF,NA,14,medium-sized,TRBV30,TRBJ1-1
TGTGCCAGCAGTGACCCGTTGGGCTACACCTTC,CASSDPLGYTF,NA,11,NA,TRBV6-1,TRBJ1-2
TGTGCCAGTAGTATAGGGGGAGCAGGGGACCAGCCCCAGCATTTT,CASSIGGAGDQPQHF,NA,15,NA,TRBV19,TRBJ1-5
TGTGCCAGCAGTTACCCCCCCGGGACAGATTCCTACGAGCAGTACTTC,CASSYPPGTDSYEQYF,TRBD1,16,NA,TRBV6-5,TRBJ2-7
TGTGCCAGCAGCCTAGGGACTAGCGGGAGAAAGATCACAGATACGCAGTATTTT,CASSLGTSGRKITDTQYF,TRBD2,18,NA,TRBV9,TRBJ2-3
TGTGCCAGCACCAAAAGCCCCGGGGACTCCTACGAGCAGTACTTC,CASTKSPGDSYEQYF,NA,15,NA,TRBV6-1,TRBJ2-7
TGCAGCGTAAGGGACAGGGGGACCCCGGGGGACCAGTACTTC,CSVRDRGTPGDQYF,TRBD1,14,NA,TRBV29-1,TRBJ2-5
TGTGCCAGCAGCTTAGTGCTAGGGGCGGACTTGGCTGGGGCCAACGTCCTGACTTTC,CASSLVLGADLAGANVLTF,NA,19,NA,TRBV11-2,TRBJ2-6
TGCGCCAGCAGCCAGGGACTAGCGGACTACAATGAGCAGTTCTTC,CASSQGLADYNEQFF,TRBD2,15,NA,TRBV5-1,TRBJ2-1
TGCGCCAGCAGCCCCGGACCCAGGGGCGGCTACACCTTC,CASSPGPRGGYTF,NA,13,NA,TRBV4-3,TRBJ1-2
TGCGCCAGCAGCTTGGGGTTGACTAGCGACTACGAGCAGTACTTC,CASSLGLTSDYEQYF,TRBD2,15,medium-sized,TRBV5-1,TRBJ2-7
TGTGCCAGCAGCCCTACCAGGGGTGGCGGGGAGCTGTTTTTT,CASSPTRGGGELFF,NA,14,NA,TRBV7-2,TRBJ2-2
TGTGCCAGCAGCCCTCAGGGTTTCGCAGGGGACACTGAAGCTTTCTTT,CASSPQGFAGDTEAFF,NA,16,NA,TRBV7-9,TRBJ1-1
TGCGCCAGCAGCCAAGATGGTCCGGGCAGGTTTCTTGAAAAACTGTTTTTT,CASSQDGPGRFLEKLFF,NA,17,NA,TRBV4-3,TRBJ1-4
TGTGCCAGCAGCGAAGGGACTAGCGGGAGGTGGGAGACCCAGTACTTC,CASSEGTSGRWETQYF,TRBD2,16,NA,TRBV9,TRBJ2-5
TGTGCCAGCAGTGAGGGTCCATGGAACACCATATATTTT,CASSEGPWNTIYF,NA,13,once,TRBV6-5,TRBJ1-3
TGCGCCAGCCAACTCGGCGAGAGGGACTATGGCTACACCTTC,CASQLGERDYGYTF,NA,14,NA,TRBV10-1,TRBJ1-2
TGCGCCAGCAGCAGGAACGCGAACACCGGGGAGCTGTTTTTT,CASSRNANTGELFF,NA,14,NA,TRBV5-1,TRBJ2-2
TGTGCCAGCAGTGCAGTGGGGAGTGGCTACACCTTC,CASSAVGSGYTF,NA,12,NA,TRBV28,TRBJ1-2
TGTGCCATCAGTAAGGGACAGGGGATTTCACCCCTCCACTTT,CAISKGQGISPLHF,TRBD1,14,few,TRBV10-3,TRBJ1-6
TGTGCCAGCAGAGGGACTAGCGAGAACACCGGGGAGCTGTTTTTT,CASRGTSENTGELFF,TRBD2,15,NA,TRBV28,TRBJ2-2
TGTGCCAGCAGCTTATCTGTTGGGCGTGAGCAGTTCTTC,CASSLSVGREQFF,NA,13,few,TRBV13,TRBJ2-1
TGTGCCAGCAGCCCGTTACAGCGTACGAACACCGGGGAGCTGTTTTTT,CASSPLQRTNTGELFF,NA,16,NA,TRBV5-6,TRBJ2-2
TGTGCCAGCTCACCACGGGCAGGGGGCGGAACGAATGAGCAGTTCTTC,CASSPRAGGGTNEQFF,TRBD1,16,NA,TRBV18,TRBJ2-1
TGTGCCAGCAGCCCGACTAGCGGGAGCATCACCGGGGAGCTGTTTTTT,CASSPTSGSITGELFF,TRBD2,16,NA,TRBV5-4,TRBJ2-2